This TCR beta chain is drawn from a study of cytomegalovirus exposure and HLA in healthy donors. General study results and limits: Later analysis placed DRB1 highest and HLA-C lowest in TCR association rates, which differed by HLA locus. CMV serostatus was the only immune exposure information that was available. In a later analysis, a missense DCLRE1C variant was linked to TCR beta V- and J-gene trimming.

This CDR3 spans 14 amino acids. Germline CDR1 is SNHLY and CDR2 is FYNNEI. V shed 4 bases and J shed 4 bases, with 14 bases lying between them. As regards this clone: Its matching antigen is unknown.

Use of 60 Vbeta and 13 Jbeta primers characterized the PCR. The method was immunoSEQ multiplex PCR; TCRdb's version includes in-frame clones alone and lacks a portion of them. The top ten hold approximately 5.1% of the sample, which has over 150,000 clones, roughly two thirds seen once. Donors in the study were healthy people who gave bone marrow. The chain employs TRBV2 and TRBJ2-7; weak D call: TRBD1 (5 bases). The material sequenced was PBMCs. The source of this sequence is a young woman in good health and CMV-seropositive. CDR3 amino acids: CASSVAPRQYEQYF. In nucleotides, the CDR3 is TGTGCCAGCAGTGTGGCTCCCCGACAGTACGAGCAGTACTTC.